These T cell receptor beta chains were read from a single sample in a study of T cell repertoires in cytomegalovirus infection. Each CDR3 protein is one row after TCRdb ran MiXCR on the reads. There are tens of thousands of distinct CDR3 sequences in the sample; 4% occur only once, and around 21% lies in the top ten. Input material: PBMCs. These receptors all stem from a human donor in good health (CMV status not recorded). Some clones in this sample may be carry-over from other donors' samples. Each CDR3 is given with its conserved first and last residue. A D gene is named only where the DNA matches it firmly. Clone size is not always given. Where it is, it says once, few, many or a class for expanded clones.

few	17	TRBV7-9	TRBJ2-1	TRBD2	CASSVRLAGGNYNEQFF	TGTGCCAGCAGCGTCAGACTAGCGGGAGGGAACTACAATGAGCAGTTCTTC
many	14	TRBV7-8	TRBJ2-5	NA	CASSPIRTRETQYF	TGTGCCAGCAGCCCTATTAGAACACGAGAGACCCAGTACTTC
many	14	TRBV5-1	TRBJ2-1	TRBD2	CASSLLADYNEQFF	TGCGCCAGCAGCTTGCTAGCGGACTACAATGAGCAGTTCTTC
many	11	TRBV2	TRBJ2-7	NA	CASSTGYEQYF	TGTGCCAGCAGTACAGGGTACGAGCAGTACTTC
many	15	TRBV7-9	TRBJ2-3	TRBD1	CASSSGQGLTDTQYF	TGTGCCAGCAGCTCGGGACAGGGCTTGACAGATACGCAGTATTTT
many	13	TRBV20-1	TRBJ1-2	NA	CSARGGFSYGYTF	TGCAGTGCTAGAGGAGGGTTCTCCTATGGCTACACCTTC
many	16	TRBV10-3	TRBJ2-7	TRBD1	CAISDHGQGAAYEQYF	TGTGCCATCAGTGACCACGGACAGGGGGCGGCCTACGAGCAGTACTTC
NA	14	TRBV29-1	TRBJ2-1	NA	CSVPKTGGYNEQFF	TGCAGCGTTCCGAAGACAGGCGGCTACAATGAGCAGTTCTTC
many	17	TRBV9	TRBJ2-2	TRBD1	CASSVGTGGRNTGELFF	TGTGCCAGCAGCGTGGGGACAGGGGGCCGGAACACCGGGGAGCTGTTTTTT
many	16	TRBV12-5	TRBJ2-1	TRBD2	CASGLASSGGSNEQFF	TGTGCTAGTGGTTTGGCTTCCAGCGGGGGCTCCAATGAGCAGTTCTTC
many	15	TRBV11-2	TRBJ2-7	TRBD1	CASSSLTGSSAEQYF	TGTGCCAGCAGCTCTCTGACAGGGTCATCAGCGGAGCAGTACTTC
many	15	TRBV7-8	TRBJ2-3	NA	CASSSRLGPSDTQYF	TGTGCCAGCAGCTCAAGACTAGGCCCCTCCGATACGCAGTATTTT
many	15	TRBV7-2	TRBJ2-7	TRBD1	CASSPGQDLSYEQYF	TGTGCCAGCAGCCCAGGACAGGACCTCTCCTACGAGCAGTACTTC
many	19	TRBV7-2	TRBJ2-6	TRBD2	CASSLAPSGSTSGANVLTF	TGTGCCAGCAGCTTAGCCCCTAGCGGGAGTACTTCTGGGGCCAACGTCCTGACTTTC
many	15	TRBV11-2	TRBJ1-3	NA	CASSLASLSGNTIYF	TGTGCCAGCAGCTTAGCGAGTCTCTCTGGAAACACCATATATTTT
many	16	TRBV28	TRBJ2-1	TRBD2	CASRFWTSGTHNEQFF	TGTGCCAGCAGATTTTGGACTAGCGGGACTCACAATGAGCAGTTCTTC
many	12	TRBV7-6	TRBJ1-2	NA	CASSPGTVGYTF	TGTGCCAGCAGCCCGGGGACGGTTGGCTACACCTTC
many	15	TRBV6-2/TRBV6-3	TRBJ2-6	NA	CASSARSGGANVLTF	TGTGCCAGCAGTGCCCGGTCGGGTGGGGCCAACGTCCTGACTTTC
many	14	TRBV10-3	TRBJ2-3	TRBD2	CAIRRGGSTDTQYF	TGTGCCATCAGGCGCGGGGGAAGCACAGATACGCAGTATTTT
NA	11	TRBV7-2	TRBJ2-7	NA	CASSVHSEQYF	TGTGCCAGCAGCGTACATAGCGAGCAGTACTTC
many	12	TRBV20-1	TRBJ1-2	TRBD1	CSAQGQGYGYTF	TGCAGTGCTCAGGGACAGGGGTATGGCTACACCTTC
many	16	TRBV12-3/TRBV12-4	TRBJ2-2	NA	CASSLGVTANTGELFF	TGTGCCAGCAGTTTAGGTGTGACAGCGAACACCGGGGAGCTGTTTTTT
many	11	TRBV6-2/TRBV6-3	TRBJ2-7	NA	CASSQNWEQYF	TGTGCCAGCAGCCAGAATTGGGAGCAGTACTTC
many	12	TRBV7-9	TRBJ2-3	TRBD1	CASRTGGNTQYF	TGTGCCAGTCGGACAGGCGGAAATACGCAGTATTTT
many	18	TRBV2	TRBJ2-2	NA	CASSALPPRTQRTGELFF	TGTGCCAGCAGTGCCCTCCCCCCACGGACACAGAGGACCGGGGAGCTGTTTTTT
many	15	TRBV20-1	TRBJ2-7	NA	CSARDPSGVHYEQYF	TGCAGTGCTAGAGACCCCAGTGGCGTGCACTACGAGCAGTACTTC
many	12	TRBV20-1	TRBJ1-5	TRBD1	CSAGQGQQPQHF	TGCAGTGCTGGGCAGGGACAGCAGCCCCAGCATTTT
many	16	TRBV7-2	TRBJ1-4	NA	CASRPRGSTTNEKLFF	TGTGCCAGCAGGCCCCGGGGGTCGACCACTAATGAAAAACTGTTTTTT
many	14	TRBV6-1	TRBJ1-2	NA	CASSEGGTNYGYTF	TGTGCCAGCAGTGAGGGGGGCACTAACTATGGCTACACCTTC
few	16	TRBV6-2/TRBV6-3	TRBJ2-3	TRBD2	CASSTATSGLADTQYF	TGTGCCAGCAGTACCGCGACTAGCGGGTTAGCAGATACGCAGTATTTT
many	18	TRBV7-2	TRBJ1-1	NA	CASSPIDNPGVGNTEAFF	TGTGCCAGCAGCCCGATAGACAATCCCGGCGTCGGGAATACTGAAGCTTTCTTT
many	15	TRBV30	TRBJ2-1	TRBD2	CAWSALAGVYNEQFF	TGTGCCTGGAGTGCCCTAGCGGGGGTCTACAATGAGCAGTTCTTC
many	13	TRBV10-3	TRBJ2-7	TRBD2	CAALGTSEYEQYF	TGTGCCGCGTTGGGGACTAGCGAGTACGAGCAGTACTTC
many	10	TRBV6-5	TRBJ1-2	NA	CASSDWGYTF	TGTGCCAGCAGTGATTGGGGCTACACCTTC
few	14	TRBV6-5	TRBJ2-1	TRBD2	CASSTSGAYNEQFF	TGTGCCAGCAGCACTAGCGGGGCCTACAATGAGCAGTTCTTC
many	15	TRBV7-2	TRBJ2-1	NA	CASSRPGASYNEQFF	TGTGCCAGCAGCCGGCCGGGGGCTTCCTACAATGAGCAGTTCTTC
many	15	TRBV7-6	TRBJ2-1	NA	CASSLSTVSYNEQFF	TGTGCCAGCAGCTTAAGCACCGTCTCCTACAATGAGCAGTTCTTC
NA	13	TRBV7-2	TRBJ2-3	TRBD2	CASLLAGGSTQYF	TGTGCCAGCTTACTAGCGGGGGGCTCTACGCAGTATTTT
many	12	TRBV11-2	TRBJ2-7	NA	CASSLMAYEQYF	TGTGCCAGCAGCTTAATGGCCTACGAGCAGTACTTC
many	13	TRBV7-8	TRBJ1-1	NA	CASSSNRDTEAFF	TGTGCCAGCAGCTCAAACAGGGACACTGAAGCTTTCTTT
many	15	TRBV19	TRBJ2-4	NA	CASSIGGSGLNIQYF	TGTGCCAGTAGTATCGGAGGGTCGGGGCTAAACATTCAGTACTTC
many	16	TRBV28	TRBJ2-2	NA	CASSSVGQGGTGELFF	TGTGCCAGCAGTTCTGTGGGGCAGGGAGGCACCGGGGAGCTGTTTTTT
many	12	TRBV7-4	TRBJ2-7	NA	CASSFPFYEQYF	TGTGCCAGCAGCTTCCCCTTTTACGAGCAGTACTTC
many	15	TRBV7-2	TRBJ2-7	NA	CASSLAVGSSYEQYF	TGTGCCAGCAGCTTAGCGGTCGGCTCCTCCTACGAGCAGTACTTC
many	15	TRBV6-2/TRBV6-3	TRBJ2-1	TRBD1	CASSYGTGSYNEQFF	TGTGCCAGCAGTTACGGGACAGGTTCCTACAATGAGCAGTTCTTC